This passage covers 23 T cell receptor beta chains from one sample sequenced in a study of CD8 T cells in ankylosing spondylitis. TCRdb re-derived calls from the 5' RACE reads in MiXCR, one entry per CDR3 protein. Among just under 95,000 distinct CDR3 sequences listed, about 9.1% were seen once. Material: blood, either unsorted or a sorted T cell fraction (not recorded which). The receptors come from a male donor with ankylosing spondylitis or in good health (not recorded which).

This clonotype was recorded many times. The chain joins TRBV20-1 to TRBJ2-1; perhaps TRBD2 as D (7 bases). The germline gives CDR1 DFQATT, CDR2 SNEGSKA (reference sequence). Deletions cut 1 base from V and 9 bases from J, with 16 bases between. The CDR3 has 14 amino acids. The CDR3 here is CSARGGGRGPEQFF. In nucleotides, the CDR3 is TGCAGTGCTAGAGGCGGGGGCCGAGGTCCTGAGCAGTTCTTC.

This clonotype was picked up many times. V gene TRBV28 combines with J gene TRBJ2-5; D may be TRBD1 (5 bases). Germline CDR1 MDHEN, CDR2 SYDVKM. This CDR3 spans 14 amino acids. The ends were cut back, 2 bases at V and 4 bases at J, with 11 bases in the middle. CDR3 in DNA: TGTGCCAGCAGTTTAATCGGCCAGGGAGAGACCCAGTACTTC. This codes for CASSLIGQGETQYF.

DNA for the CDR3: TGTGCCAGCAGACAGAATTCAATAGCGGGGGGGCGGGAAAACATTCAGTACTTC. Encoded protein: CASRQNSIAGGRENIQYF. This chain uses TRBV28 with TRBJ2-4; 11 positions agree with TRBD2. The V segment lost 6 bases and the J segment 5 bases; nucleotides outside the gene matches: 15. In germline, CDR1 is MDHEN, CDR2 SYDVKM. The CDR3 runs 18 residues.

This clonotype was seen repeatedly, ten times or more. The chain is built from TRBV28 and TRBJ2-3; 7 bases agree with TRBD2. Germline V CDR1 and CDR2: MDHEN, SYDVKM. Trimming removed 3 bases from V and 6 bases from J; junction bases left unmatched: 6. The CDR3 extends over 14 amino acids. CDR3 protein: CASSFGREGDTQYF. CDR3 nucleotides: TGTGCCAGCAGTTTTGGCAGGGAGGGGGATACGCAGTATTTT.

This clonotype was picked up many times. The J gene is TRBJ1-3, the V gene TRBV20-1; D unclear. The ends were cut back, 4 bases at V and 4 bases at J, with 17 bases in the middle. The CDR3 has 15 residues. Germline lookup yields CDR1 DFQATT and CDR2 SNEGSKA (reference sequence). CDR3 loop: CSATFLGSWGNTIYF. CDR3 sequence (DNA): TGCAGTGCTACCTTTCTCGGGTCATGGGGAAACACCATATATTTT.

The V gene is TRBV13, the J gene TRBJ2-3; TRBD2 matches at 10 bases. The J segment lost 5 bases and the V segment lost 1 base, leaving 15 bases of the junction unmatched. Germline values: CDR1 PRHDT, CDR2 FYEKMQ (reference sequence). The CDR3 runs 19 residues. CDR3 protein: CASSLDGVGAGGPVDTQYF. The CDR3 coding sequence is TGTGCCAGCAGCTTAGATGGTGTTGGAGCGGGGGGGCCGGTAGATACGCAGTATTTT.

This clonotype was recorded at least ten times. Here the CDR3 reads CASSPGQGVTYEQYF. The CDR3, as DNA: TGTGCCAGCTCACCGGGACAGGGAGTCACCTACGAGCAGTACTTC. The chain joins TRBV18 to TRBJ2-7; the match to TRBD1 covers 9 bases. Germline loops: CDR1 KGHSH, CDR2 LQKENI. The V gene end was trimmed by 3 bases and the J gene end by 2 bases; junction bases not matched to a gene: 5. The CDR3 contains 15 residues.

This clonotype was observed many times. The chain recombines TRBV15 with TRBJ2-1, with D unclear. CDR3 size: 13 residues. Looked up from germline, CDR1 is LNHNV and CDR2 is YYDKDF (reference sequence). The germline V and J ends were trimmed by 0 bases and 5 bases, with 5 bases remaining between them. CDR3 sequence: CATSRDRDNEQFF. The CDR3 DNA reads TGTGCCACCAGCAGAGATCGGGACAATGAGCAGTTCTTC.

J is TRBJ1-1 and V is TRBV7-9, with unresolved D. The CDR3 totals 14 residues. Germline V CDR1 and CDR2: SEHNR, FQNEAQ (reference sequence). V was pared by 0 bases and J by 0 bases, with 5 bases between. The CDR3 DNA sequence: TGTGCCAGCAGCTTAGCAGGAGTGAACACTGAAGCTTTCTTT. It translates to CASSLAGVNTEAFF.

Ten or more counts support this clonotype. The rearrangement uses TRBV29-1 and TRBJ1-1; D not resolved. Germline V lookup: CDR1 SQVTM, CDR2 ANQGSEA. The ends were cut back, 7 bases at V and 4 bases at J, with 7 bases in the middle. This CDR3 has 10 amino acids. This CDR3 is CSAGGTEAFF. The DNA of the CDR3 is TGCAGCGCCGGCGGCACTGAAGCTTTCTTT. Looking up the rest from reference TRBV29-1 and TRBJ1-1 gives the full variable domain: SAVISQKPSRDICQRGTSLTIQCQVDSQVTMMFWYRQQPGQSLTLIATANQGSEATYESGFVIDKFPISRPNLTFSTLTVSNMSPEDSSIYLCSAGGTEAFFGQGTRLTVV.

The genes are TRBV7-2 and TRBJ1-1, with 8 bases aligning to TRBD1. Germline CDR1 and CDR2: SGHTA and FQGNSA. Trimming at V came to 2 bases and at J to 2 bases, leaving 4 bases not matched to a gene. The CDR3 runs 15 residues. The CDR3 reads CASSLRQGPNTEAFF. In nucleotides, the CDR3 is TGTGCCAGCAGCTTACGACAGGGGCCCAACACTGAAGCTTTCTTT.

Ten or more counts support this clonotype. This rearrangement joins TRBV29-1 to TRBJ1-2, with unresolved D. Trimming stripped 5 bases from V and 6 bases from J, with 13 bases between. Looked up from germline, CDR1 is SQVTM and CDR2 is ANQGSEA. The CDR3 loop spans 12 amino acids. The CDR3 is CSVHAGRDGYTF. The CDR3 bases are TGCAGCGTTCATGCGGGTCGGGATGGCTACACCTTC.

This sequence joins TRBV2 and TRBJ2-7; D unclear. Looked up from germline, CDR1 is SNHLY and CDR2 is FYNNEI. The length of the CDR3 is 12 residues. V was shortened by 8 bases and J by 3 bases, with 11 bases between the two germline ends. For the CDR3, the DNA is TGTGCCAGCGGTCTAGTTCTCTACGAGCAGTACTTC. Its protein product is CASGLVLYEQYF.

There are many counts of this clonotype. The chain combines TRBV28 with TRBJ2-1; D remains ambiguous. The V gene lost 3 bases and the J gene lost 1 base, with 7 bases spanning the gap. Looked up from germline, CDR1 is MDHEN and CDR2 is SYDVKM. The CDR3 totals 14 residues. The CDR3 DNA follows: TGTGCCAGCAGTTTTTCAGATTCCTACAATGAGCAGTTCTTC. This translates into CASSFSDSYNEQFF.

At least ten counts were recorded for this clonotype. The chain has TRBV14 and TRBJ2-2; 7 bases match TRBD1. V shed 6 bases, J shed 7 bases, and the junction held 8 bases outside the gene matches. The germline CDR1 and CDR2 sequences are SGHDN and FVKESK. The length of the CDR3 is 14 residues. The CDR3, as DNA: TGTGCCAGCAGAGGGGGCAGTTCAATCGGGGAGCTGTTTTTT. The encoded protein is CASRGGSSIGELFF.

Many counts were recorded for this clonotype. The chain joins TRBV20-1 to TRBJ1-2; D is unresolved. This CDR3 comprises 15 residues. Germline V CDR1 and CDR2: DFQATT, SNEGSKA (reference sequence). With 0 bases removed from V and 2 bases from J, the gap between germline ends came to 13 bases. The CDR3: CSARDHGGRNYGYTF. The CDR3 DNA sequence: TGCAGTGCTAGAGATCATGGTGGACGGAACTATGGCTACACCTTC.

The gene calls are TRBV7-2 and TRBJ2-3, with TRBD2 matching over 9 bases. The germline gives CDR1 SGHTA, CDR2 FQGNSA. The V and J ends lost 0 bases and 2 bases, in that order; junction bases with no gene match: 3. The length of the CDR3 is 16 residues. CDR3 nucleotide sequence: TGTGCCAGCAGCTTAGCAAGCGGGAGGCCCACAGATACGCAGTATTTT. The encoded protein is CASSLASGRPTDTQYF.

This clonotype was counted many times. This chain links TRBV11-2 with TRBJ2-1, with 13 nucleotides matching TRBD2. This CDR3 has 17 residues. V lost 5 bases, J lost 6 bases, and 10 bases stayed unmatched. CDR1 is SGHAT, CDR2 FQNNGV, per germline. The CDR3 is CASSPSYTSGGGNEQFF. In nucleotides, the CDR3 is TGTGCCAGCAGCCCCTCCTACACTAGCGGGGGGGGCAATGAGCAGTTCTTC.

This clonotype was observed at least ten times. The gene calls are TRBV5-4 and TRBJ2-1; the match to TRBD2 covers 15 bases. The V and J ends lost 4 bases and 8 bases, in that order; junction bases with no gene match: 4. Germline-derived CDR1 and CDR2 are SGHNT and YYREEE (reference sequence). The CDR3 is 15 amino acids. Here the CDR3 reads CASSPRTSGGDEQFF. Written as DNA, the CDR3 is TGTGCCAGCAGCCCTCGGACTAGCGGGGGGGATGAGCAGTTCTTC.

This clonotype appeared many times. The gene calls are TRBV20-1 and TRBJ1-6; 8 bases fit TRBD1. V was pared by 5 bases and J by 5 bases, with 5 bases of the junction left unmatched. CDR1 DFQATT and CDR2 SNEGSKA come from the germline V gene (reference sequence). This CDR3 comprises 14 residues. The CDR3 spells CSALRTGNNSPLHF. In nucleotides, the CDR3 is TGCAGTGCTTTACGGACAGGGAATAATTCACCCCTCCACTTT.

Ten or more counts support this clonotype. The chain joins TRBV3-1 to TRBJ1-2; 9 nucleotides line up with TRBD1. Germline V CDR1 and CDR2: LGHDT, YNNKEL (reference sequence). J gave up 3 bases and V 4 bases, and 9 bases lay outside the gene matches. This CDR3 is 16 amino acids long. The CDR3 protein is CASSRGRGQGDYGYTF. CDR3 bases: TGTGCCAGCAGCCGCGGTCGGGGACAGGGCGACTATGGCTACACCTTC.

Comment on this clonotype: This may be a read error: a much more frequent sequence differs by one nucleotide. No conserved phenylalanine or tryptophan ends this CDR3, so it is likely a read error. The rearrangement joins TRBV12-5 to TRBJ2-1, with D perhaps TRBD2 (6 bases). Looked up from germline, CDR1 is LGHNT and CDR2 is FRNRAP. This CDR3 is 12 amino acids long. V was trimmed by 4 bases and J by 8 bases, leaving 9 bases between them. For the CDR3, the DNA is TGTGCTAGTGGTTCTAGCGTTTATGAGCAGTTCTCC. Encoded protein: CASGSSVYEQFS.

The chain joins TRBV7-2 to TRBJ2-3; TRBD2 matches at 7 bases. From germline, CDR1 is SGHTA and CDR2 FQGNSA. J gave up 6 bases and V 2 bases, and 11 bases lay outside the gene matches. This CDR3 contains 16 residues. The CDR3 sequence: CASSLLGTGGGDTQYF. DNA for the CDR3: TGTGCCAGCAGCTTACTCGGGACGGGAGGTGGGGATACGCAGTATTTT. Full variable domain (outside the CDR3, taken from reference TRBV7-2 and TRBJ2-3): GAGVSQSPSNKVTEKGKDVELRCDPISGHTALYWYRQSLGQGLEFLIYFQGNSAPDKSGLPSDRFSAERTGGSVSTLTIQRTQQEDSAVYLCASSLLGTGGGDTQYFGPGTRLTVL.